The 22 T cell receptor beta chains below were found in one sample sequenced in a study of shared clonotypes between healthy human individuals. Profiling relied on immunoSEQ multiplex PCR, and the TCRdb table lists in-frame clones only, not all of them. Of around 2.1 million clones detected, 90% to 97% appear once; the ten largest clones hold around 0.13%. Sample: naive CD4+ T cells sorted from blood. The subset was: CD45RA+ positively selected. The receptor set was obtained from a man younger than 30 in good health.

The chain has TRBV25-1 and TRBJ2-5; 12 bases are a match to TRBD2. With 3 bases clipped from V and 5 bases from J, the junction kept 7 bases outside the gene matches. Germline CDR1 and CDR2: MGHDK and SYGVNS. There are 16 residues in the CDR3. The CDR3 DNA follows: TGTGCCAGCAGTGATAGGACTAGCGGGGCGAATGAGACCCAGTACTTC. Translation: CASSDRTSGANETQYF.

The chain is built from TRBV10-3 and TRBJ2-2; D remains ambiguous. CDR1 is ENHRY, CDR2 SYGVKD, per germline. V shed 6 bases and J shed 4 bases, with 9 bases lying between them. This CDR3 comprises 13 residues. CDR3 in DNA: TGTGCCATCAGCCCGAGCCCCACCGGGGAGCTGTTTTTT. Translation gives CAISPSPTGELFF.

V gene TRBV29-1 combines with J gene TRBJ1-5, with 7 bases lining up with TRBD1. V trimming: 8 bases; J trimming: 4 bases; junction bases outside the gene matches: 8. CDR3 length: 13 residues. Per the germline V gene, CDR1 is SQVTM and CDR2 is ANQGSEA. CDR3 sequence reads: CSFCTGENQPQHF. CDR3 in DNA: TGCAGCTTTTGTACAGGGGAGAATCAGCCCCAGCATTTT.

DNA of the CDR3: TGTGCCAGCCTAGAATGGGGGGTTTTTCGGACCGAAGAGACCCAGTACTTC. It encodes CASLEWGVFRTEETQYF. V usage is TRBV5-6 and J usage is TRBJ2-5, with D perhaps matching TRBD2 (6 bases). From germline, CDR1 is SGHDT and CDR2 YYEEEE. Trimming left V 7 bases short and J 3 bases short, with 25 bases between. CDR3 length: 17 residues.

As regards this clone: This sample includes further DNA sequences coding for the same CDR3. V usage is TRBV7-9 and J usage is TRBJ1-1, with 8 nucleotides matching TRBD1. The germline V gene has CDR1 SEHNR and CDR2 FQNEAQ (reference sequence). Germline trimming cut 0 bases from V and 1 base from J; bases unmatched to any gene: 1. The CDR3 length is 15 residues. CDR3 sequence (DNA): TGTGCCAGCAGCTTAGCGGGGACAGGGAACACTGAAGCTTTCTTT. Protein product: CASSLAGTGNTEAFF.

The V call is TRBV27, the J call TRBJ2-1; D is perhaps TRBD1 (7 bases). With 3 bases removed from V and 5 bases from J, the gap between germline ends came to 11 bases. The CDR3 covers 14 residues. CDR1 and CDR2 (germline): MNHEY, SMNVEV (reference sequence). CDR3 sequence: CASSFQGGHNEQFF. For the CDR3, the DNA is TGTGCCAGCAGTTTCCAGGGGGGTCACAATGAGCAGTTCTTC.

The gene calls are TRBV7-3 and TRBJ2-3; TRBD2 matches 10 bases. The V gene's germline CDR1 is SGHTA and CDR2 FQGTGA. V shed 4 bases and J 0 bases; nucleotides not matched to a gene: 1. The CDR3 runs to 15 residues. Here the CDR3 reads CASSYSGGSTDTQYF. In DNA form, the CDR3 reads TGTGCCAGCAGCTATAGCGGGGGGAGCACAGATACGCAGTATTTT.

The chain joins TRBV10-3 to TRBJ1-5, with TRBD1 as a possible D gene (6 bases). The germline V gene encodes CDR1 ENHRY and CDR2 SYGVKD. The V end lost 4 bases, the J end lost 3 bases, and 7 bases lay between the germline ends. The CDR3 is 13 residues long. The CDR3 DNA reads as TGTGCCATCAGTGGACAGGTCAATCAGCCCCAGCATTTT. Translated, it gives CAISGQVNQPQHF.

The chain links TRBV30 to TRBJ2-2; TRBD2 might be the D (5 bases). CDR1 is GTSNPN and CDR2 is SVGIG in the germline V gene (reference sequence). Trimming stripped 0 bases from V and 2 bases from J, with 10 bases between. This CDR3 has 15 amino acids. DNA for the CDR3: TGTGCCTGGAGTGTAGCGGCAGTTAACACCGGGGAGCTGTTTTTT. Encoded protein: CAWSVAAVNTGELFF.

This clone was detected only once. V gene TRBV7-2 combines with J gene TRBJ2-7; TRBD1 matches at 7 bases. The J segment lost 4 bases and the V segment lost 1 base, leaving 10 bases of the junction unmatched. This CDR3 has 16 residues. Germline V gene data show CDR1 as SGHTA and CDR2 as FQGNSA. The CDR3 region has the DNA TGTGCCAGCAGCTTAGGGTGGACAGGAAGTTTTTACGAGCAGTACTTC. Protein sequence: CASSLGWTGSFYEQYF.

The chain links TRBV21-1 to TRBJ2-7; the D call of TRBD1 is as the table states it, not checked on the DNA. TRBV21-1 is termed a pseudogene. The CDR3 totals 12 residues. CDR3 in amino acids: CAEVGALGEQYF. DNA for the CDR3: TGTGCCGAGGTTGGGGCCCTGGGGGAGCAGTACTTC.

The chain joins TRBV11-2 to TRBJ2-3, with a weak D call TRBD2 (5 bases). CDR1 SGHAT and CDR2 FQNNGV come from the germline V gene. Trimming took off 2 bases at V and 5 bases at J, with 11 bases between the two ends. The CDR3 has 14 residues. The CDR3 DNA is TGTGCCAGCAGCTTACAGCTAGCCGGAGATACGCAGTATTTT. Translation: CASSLQLAGDTQYF.

In regard to this clone: The same CDR3 can be traced to other DNA sequences in this sample. J is TRBJ2-2 and V is TRBV5-1; D not certain. This CDR3 comprises 14 residues. The germline gives CDR1 SGHRS, CDR2 YFSETQ. Trimming cost V 2 bases and J 0 bases, with 5 bases left between them. Here the CDR3 DNA reads TGCGCCAGCAGCTTACTGACGAACACCGGGGAGCTGTTTTTT. This sequence encodes CASSLLTNTGELFF.

In the case of this clone: The same CDR3 arises from other DNA sequences in this sample as well. This rearrangement joins TRBV7-2 to TRBJ1-2; perhaps TRBD1 as D (5 bases). The CDR3 runs to 12 residues. Germline CDR1 SGHTA, CDR2 FQGNSA. V lost 1 base to trimming and J lost 8 bases, with 8 bases between them. CDR3 DNA sequence: TGTGCCAGCAGCTTAGGGGGGAACGGCTACACCTTC. Its protein is CASSLGGNGYTF.

The chain couples TRBV10-3 to TRBJ2-7, with D maybe TRBD1 (5 bases). V gave up 4 bases and J gave up 0 bases, with 16 bases separating them. The CDR3 is 16 amino acids. Per germline, CDR1 ENHRY and CDR2 SYGVKD. The CDR3, as DNA: TGTGCCATCAGTGGTGGCGACAGAAGCTTCTCCTACGAGCAGTACTTC. This sequence encodes CAISGGDRSFSYEQYF.

This clone was counted a single time. Additional DNA sequences in this sample encode the identical CDR3. The chain employs TRBV2 and TRBJ1-5, with a tentative D call TRBD1 (6 bases). CDR3 length: 13 residues. Germline lookup yields CDR1 SNHLY and CDR2 FYNNEI. With 6 bases removed from V and 3 bases from J, the gap between germline ends came to 9 bases. The CDR3 sequence: CASRGQFNQPQHF. The CDR3 DNA reads as TGTGCCAGCAGAGGACAGTTCAATCAGCCCCAGCATTTT. The whole variable domain, filled in from reference TRBV2 and TRBJ1-5, reads EPEVTQTPSHQVTQMGQEVILRCVPISNHLYFYWYRQILGQKVEFLVSFYNNEISEKSEIFDDQFSVERPDGSNFTLKIRSTKLEDSAMYFCASRGQFNQPQHFGDGTRLSIL.

The V call is TRBV5-1, the J call TRBJ1-4; D is perhaps TRBD1 (6 bases). This CDR3 is built from 14 residues. Trimming shortened V by 4 bases and J by 12 bases, and 19 bases separated the two germline ends. Germline V gene lookup returns CDR1 SGHRS and CDR2 YFSETQ. CDR3 sequence: CASSPGTGILELFF. The CDR3 coding sequence is TGCGCCAGCAGCCCCGGAACAGGGATACTGGAACTGTTTTTT.

This rearrangement joins TRBV4-3 to TRBJ2-7; TRBD2 matches at 11 bases. The V gene's germline CDR1 is LGHNA and CDR2 YSLEER. This CDR3 has 15 residues. V lost 1 base, J lost 6 bases, and 5 bases stayed unmatched. The CDR3 bases are TGCGCCAGCAGCCAAGTACTAGCGGGAGAAGGCGAGCAGTACTTC. Translated, it gives CASSQVLAGEGEQYF.

The chain uses TRBV29-1 and TRBJ2-1; 12 nucleotides line up with TRBD2. Per the germline V gene, CDR1 is SQVTM and CDR2 is ANQGSEA. CDR3 length equals 17 residues. V was clipped by 3 bases and J by 2 bases; unmatched bases: 8. CDR3 sequence reads: CSVDSSGRDTPYNEQFF. CDR3 coding DNA: TGCAGCGTTGATTCTAGCGGGAGGGACACCCCCTACAATGAGCAGTTCTTC.

The chain recombines TRBV5-1 with TRBJ1-1; no clear D. Trimming left V 2 bases short and J 6 bases short, with 17 bases between. CDR3 length: 15 residues. CDR1 SGHRS and CDR2 YFSETQ come from the germline V gene. The CDR3 region has the DNA TGCGCCAGCAGCTTCTTCGGGGTTGGCAAGGCTGAAGCTTTCTTT. Its translation: CASSFFGVGKAEAFF.

This chain connects TRBV29-1 to TRBJ1-1; D remains unclear. Germline assignment: CDR1 SQVTM and CDR2 ANQGSEA. Trimming cost V 6 bases and J 0 bases, with 11 bases left between them. The CDR3 has 13 residues. CDR3 nucleotides: TGCAGCGTGGAACGCTGGATGAACACTGAAGCTTTCTTT. Protein product: CSVERWMNTEAFF.

J is TRBJ2-1 and V is TRBV5-1; 8 bases align to TRBD2. Trimming cost V 5 bases and J 4 bases; bases outside gene matches: 11. There are 16 residues in the CDR3. CDR1 and CDR2 (germline): SGHRS, YFSETQ. CDR3 sequence (DNA): TGCGCCAGCAGTCTTGTTGAGAGCGGGGGTTACAATGAGCAGTTCTTC. This sequence encodes CASSLVESGGYNEQFF. Using reference TRBV5-1 and TRBJ2-1 for the parts outside the CDR3, the full variable domain is KAGVTQTPRYLIKTRGQQVTLSCSPISGHRSVSWYQQTPGQGLQFLFEYFSETQRNKGNFPGRFSGRQFSNSRSEMNVSTLELGDSALYLCASSLVESGGYNEQFFGPGTRLTVL.